The following is a T cell receptor (beta chain) sequence with its context. This entry belongs to a study of T cell responses to AZD1222 COVID-19 vaccine. Looking at the study overall: The study pooled second doses at about 4 or about 12 weeks.

Data came from immunoSEQ multiplex PCR; TCRdb stores just in-frame clones and leaves some out. The profile shows around 180,000 clones, around 89% of them singletons. This CDR3 region has 13 residues. In germline, CDR1 is SNHLY, CDR2 FYNNEI. V gave up 10 bases and J gave up 2 bases; unmatched junction bases: 5. The sequence was collected from an adult in good health. Material: peripheral blood, obtained on day 0 of AZD1222 vaccination. The rearrangement links TRBV2 to TRBJ2-1, with 7 bases identical to TRBD1. The CDR3 nucleotides are TGTGCCAAGGCGAGGGGGCCCTACAATGAGCAGTTCTTC. It translates to CAKARGPYNEQFF.